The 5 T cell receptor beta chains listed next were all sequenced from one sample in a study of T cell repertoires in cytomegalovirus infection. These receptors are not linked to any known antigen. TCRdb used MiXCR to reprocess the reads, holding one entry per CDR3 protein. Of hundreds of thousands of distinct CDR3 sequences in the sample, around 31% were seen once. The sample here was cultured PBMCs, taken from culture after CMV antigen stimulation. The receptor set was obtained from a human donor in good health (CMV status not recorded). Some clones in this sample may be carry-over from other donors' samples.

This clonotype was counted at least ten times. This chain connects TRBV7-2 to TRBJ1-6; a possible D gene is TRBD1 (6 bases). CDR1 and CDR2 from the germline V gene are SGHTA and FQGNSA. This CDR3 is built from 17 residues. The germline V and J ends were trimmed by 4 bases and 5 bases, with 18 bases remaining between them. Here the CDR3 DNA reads TGTGCCAGCAGCTCGGTGGACAGAAAAAGCGATAATTCACCCCTCCACTTT. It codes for CASSSVDRKSDNSPLHF.

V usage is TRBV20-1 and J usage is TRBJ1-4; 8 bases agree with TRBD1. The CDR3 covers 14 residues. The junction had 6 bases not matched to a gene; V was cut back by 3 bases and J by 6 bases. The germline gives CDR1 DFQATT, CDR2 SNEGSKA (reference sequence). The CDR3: CSARDREGDEKLFF. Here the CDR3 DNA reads TGCAGTGCTAGGGACAGGGAGGGGGATGAAAAACTGTTTTTT.

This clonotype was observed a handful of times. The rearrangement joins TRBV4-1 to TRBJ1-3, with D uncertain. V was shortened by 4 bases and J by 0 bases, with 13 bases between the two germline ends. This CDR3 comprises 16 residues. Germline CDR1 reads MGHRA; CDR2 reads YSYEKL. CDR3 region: CASSPVSALSGNTIYF. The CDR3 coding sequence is TGCGCCAGCAGCCCCGTCAGTGCCCTCTCTGGAAACACCATATATTTT.

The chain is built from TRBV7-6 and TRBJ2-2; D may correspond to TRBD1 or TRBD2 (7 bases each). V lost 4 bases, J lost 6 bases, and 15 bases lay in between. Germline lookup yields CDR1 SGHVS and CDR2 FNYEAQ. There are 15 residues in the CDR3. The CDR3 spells CASSSAQGGAGELFF. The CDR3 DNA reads TGTGCCAGCAGCTCCGCCCAGGGGGGGGCCGGGGAGCTGTTTTTT.

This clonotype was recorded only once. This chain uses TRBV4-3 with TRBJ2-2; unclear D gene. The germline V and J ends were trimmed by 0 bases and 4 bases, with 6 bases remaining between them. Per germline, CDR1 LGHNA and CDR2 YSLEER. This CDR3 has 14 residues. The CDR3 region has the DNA TGCGCCAGCAGCCAAGATATCAGCACCGGGGAGCTGTTTTTT. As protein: CASSQDISTGELFF.